One sample yielded the 24 T cell receptor beta chains listed below, sequenced in a study of metastatic and nonmetastatic thyroid tumors. Treatment of any kind had been given to no patient before thyroid surgery. Using MiXCR, TCRdb re-called clones from the PCR reads. The data contain roughly 16,000 clones, about 21% of them singletons. The sequenced sample consisted of blood. The receptors were gathered from a female donor with papillary thyroid cancer or a benign thyroid nodule (not recorded which). Some clones in this sample may be carry-over from other donors' samples.

This clone was observed at least ten times. V is TRBV4-3 and J is TRBJ2-7; 8 bases are shared with TRBD1. Trimming cost V 5 bases and J 3 bases; bases outside gene matches: 9. From germline, CDR1 is LGHNA and CDR2 YSLEER. CDR3 length equals 15 residues. The CDR3 spells CASSENRQGSYEQYF. CDR3 sequence (DNA): TGCGCCAGCAGCGAAAACCGACAGGGGAGCTACGAGCAGTACTTC.

The sample holds many counts of this clone. This chain joins TRBV5-4 and TRBJ2-1; a weak D match, TRBD2 (5 bases). The germline V gene encodes CDR1 SGHNT and CDR2 YYREEE (reference sequence). V lost 2 bases and J lost 6, with 12 bases in between. CDR3 length: 14 amino acids. The CDR3: CASSLDGLINEQFF. For the CDR3, the DNA is TGTGCCAGCAGCTTAGACGGACTGATCAATGAGCAGTTCTTC.

This clone was observed at least ten times. At one boundary the junction diverges from the germline segment, which might be a read error. The chain combines TRBV7-7 with TRBJ2-5; D unclear. This CDR3 spans 12 amino acids. The germline V gene has CDR1 SSHAT and CDR2 FNYEAQ (reference sequence). CDR3 DNA sequence: TGTGCTAGCAGCCGGATTTATGAGACCCAGTACTTC. It translates to CASSRIYETQYF.

This clone occurred many times. The chain is built from TRBV12-3 or TRBV12-4 and TRBJ2-2; D might be TRBD2 (6 bases). This CDR3 has 14 residues. Trimming took 5 bases from V and 1 from J, leaving 8 bases between them. The CDR3 sequence: CASSRLVNTGELFF. As DNA, the CDR3 is TGTGCCAGCAGTCGACTAGTGAACACCGGGGAGCTGTTTTTT.

Within the sample, this clone is medium-sized. The J gene is TRBJ1-2, the V gene TRBV28; TRBD1 is a possible D gene (5 bases). The V and J ends lost 3 bases and 6 bases respectively, with 11 bases between them. The CDR3 extends over 13 amino acids. Germline V lookup: CDR1 MDHEN, CDR2 SYDVKM. The CDR3 loop is CASSLEQVHGYTF. Written as DNA, the CDR3 is TGTGCCAGCAGTTTGGAACAGGTCCATGGCTACACCTTC.

Points on this clone: The germline gene is not matched at one end of the junction; a read error may be the cause. The chain carries TRBV12-3 or TRBV12-4 and TRBJ1-4; D is undetermined. The CDR3 spans 15 residues. CDR3 nucleotide sequence: TGTGCCAGCAGCCCCCAGGCCAGTATTAATGAAAAACTATTTTTT. It codes for CASSPQASINEKLFF.

This clone was seen many times. The chain combines TRBV4-1 with TRBJ1-2; no reliable D call. Germline CDR1 and CDR2: MGHRA and YSYEKL. V was shortened by 5 bases and J by 5 bases, with 21 bases between the two germline ends. CDR3 length: 16 residues. CDR3 sequence (DNA): TGCGCCAGCAGCTCCAACCCCCACGCCGGGGAGTATGGCTACACCTTC. It translates to CASSSNPHAGEYGYTF.

This clone was seen a handful of times. The chain couples TRBV20-1 to TRBJ2-1, with D perhaps TRBD1 (5 bases). The CDR3 is 14 amino acids. The germline V and J ends were trimmed by 6 bases and 8 bases, with 20 bases remaining between them. Germline lookup yields CDR1 DFQATT and CDR2 SNEGSKA (reference sequence). DNA for the CDR3: TGCAGTGCCGAGAGTGGGGCTAGGATAGATGAGCAGTTCTTC. This translates into CSAESGARIDEQFF.

This clone came up many times. This chain links TRBV11-2 with TRBJ2-7, with 9 bases that match TRBD2. CDR1 and CDR2 from the germline V gene are SGHAT and FQNNGV. Losses at the gene ends were 6 bases for V and 1 base for J; bases not matched to a gene: 7. This CDR3 contains 15 residues. CDR3 in amino acids: CASSPGLARSYEQYF. The CDR3 region has the DNA TGTGCCAGCAGTCCAGGACTAGCGAGGTCCTACGAGCAGTACTTC.

This clone was seen a few times. The chain carries TRBV19 and TRBJ2-3, with a weak D call TRBD2 (6 bases). This CDR3 comprises 14 residues. Germline CDR1 is LNHDA and CDR2 is SQIVND (reference sequence). V shed 4 bases and J shed 5 bases, with 13 bases lying between them. CDR3 region: CASSTTIGRDTQYF. DNA for the CDR3: TGTGCCAGTAGTACCACTATCGGGAGAGATACGCAGTATTTT. The full variable domain, in which reference TRBV19 and TRBJ2-3 provide the parts outside the CDR3, is DGGITQSPKYLFRKEGQNVTLSCEQNLNHDAMYWYRQDPGQGLRLIYYSQIVNDFQKGDIAEGYSVSREKKESFPLTVTSAQKNPTAFYLCASSTTIGRDTQYFGPGTRLTVL.

The J gene is TRBJ2-1, the V gene TRBV2; tentative D call: TRBD1 (5 bases). V was clipped by 4 bases and J by 0 bases, with 13 bases between them. CDR3 size: 16 residues. From germline, CDR1 is SNHLY and CDR2 FYNNEI. CDR3 in DNA: TGTGCCAGCAGTGGAACAGGCCAGAGCTCCTACAATGAGCAGTTCTTC. This sequence encodes CASSGTGQSSYNEQFF.

The chain couples TRBV19 to TRBJ2-6; TRBD1 might be the D (6 bases). Per germline, CDR1 LNHDA and CDR2 SQIVND (reference sequence). V was clipped by 5 bases and J by 2 bases, with 10 bases between them. This CDR3 is 15 amino acids long. CDR3 in DNA: TGTGCCAGTAGTCTTGGGGGCACTGGGGCCAACGTCCTGACTTTC. Its translation: CASSLGGTGANVLTF.

There are many counts of this clone. CDR3 loop: CASSFLVRETQYF. The CDR3 nucleotides are TGTGCCAGCAGCTTTTTAGTTAGGGAGACCCAGTACTTC. The V and J genes are TRBV7-6 and TRBJ2-5; D uncertain. The CDR3 sequence is 13 residues long. From germline, CDR1 is SGHVS and CDR2 FNYEAQ. Between the trimmed V and J ends, which lost 3 bases and 5 bases, there was a span of 10 bases.

This clone was seen ten or more times. The V and J genes are TRBV20-1 and TRBJ1-5; a possible D gene is TRBD1 (6 bases). The CDR3 has 14 residues. The V end lost 4 bases, the J end lost 4 bases, and 14 bases lay between the germline ends. From germline, CDR1 is DFQATT and CDR2 SNEGSKA (reference sequence). CDR3 coding DNA: TGCAGTGCTAACTCGGGGGACACAAATCAGCCCCAGCATTTT. It translates to CSANSGDTNQPQHF.

In its sample, this clone was seen many times. The chain combines TRBV28 with TRBJ1-1; D unresolved. CDR3 length: 13 residues. Germline V CDR1 and CDR2: MDHEN, SYDVKM. The ends were cut back, 6 bases at V and 5 bases at J, with 13 bases in the middle. This CDR3 is CASSFPGWTEAFF. For the CDR3, the DNA is TGTGCCAGCAGCTTTCCTGGGTGGACTGAAGCTTTCTTT. The whole variable domain, filled in from reference TRBV28 and TRBJ1-1, reads DVKVTQSSRYLVKRTGEKVFLECVQDMDHENMFWYRQDPGLGLRLIYFSYDVKMKEKGDIPEGYSVSREKKERFSLILESASTNQTSMYLCASSFPGWTEAFFGQGTRLTVV.

In its sample, this clone ranks as medium-sized. This sequence joins TRBV11-2 and TRBJ2-3; no reliable D call. CDR1 SGHAT and CDR2 FQNNGV come from the germline V gene. The CDR3 loop spans 13 amino acids. The V and J ends lost 3 bases and 6 bases respectively, with 10 bases between them. CDR3 in amino acids: CASSFGVGDTQYF. Written as DNA, the CDR3 is TGTGCCAGCAGCTTTGGGGTCGGGGATACGCAGTATTTT.

This clone was seen more than once but under ten times. This chain links TRBV10-3 with TRBJ2-1; no definite D call. CDR1 and CDR2 (germline): ENHRY, SYGVKD. The CDR3 runs 15 residues. V was shortened by 8 bases and J by 7 bases, with 21 bases between the two germline ends. CDR3 nucleotides: TGTGCCATCGAACCTTCAAAGTCCGCTACGAATGAGCAGTTCTTC. Residues: CAIEPSKSATNEQFF.

Concerning this clone: One junction end does not reproduce the germline sequence, and a read error may be involved. The chain has TRBV18 and TRBJ2-3, with no clear D. In germline, CDR1 is KGHSH, CDR2 LQKENI. The length of the CDR3 is 12 residues. In DNA, the CDR3 is TGTGCCAACTCACCCTCCACAGATACGCAGTATTTT. Residues: CANSPSTDTQYF.

In this sample, this clone is medium-sized. The rearrangement links TRBV7-2 to TRBJ2-2; no definite D call. V was shortened by 4 bases and J by 3 bases, with 6 bases between the two germline ends. This CDR3 is built from 13 residues. Germline V lookup: CDR1 SGHTA, CDR2 FQGNSA. The CDR3 DNA sequence: TGTGCCAGCAGCTATTTTGACACCGGGGAGCTGTTTTTT. Protein: CASSYFDTGELFF.

This clone ranks as medium-sized. The chain is built from TRBV6-1 and TRBJ2-5; 9 bases agree with TRBD1. CDR3 length: 15 amino acids. Germline-derived CDR1 and CDR2 are MNHNS and SASEGT. V trimming: 6 bases; J trimming: 4 bases; junction bases outside the gene matches: 9. For the CDR3, the DNA is TGTGCCAGCAGACGATCGGGACAGGGAAGAGAGACCCAGTACTTC. Its translation: CASRRSGQGRETQYF.

By sample fraction, this clone is medium-sized. J is TRBJ2-1 and V is TRBV6-1, with D perhaps TRBD1 or TRBD2 (6 bases each). CDR1 and CDR2 from the germline V gene are MNHNS and SASEGT. The V gene lost 7 bases and the J gene lost 4 bases, with 17 bases spanning the gap. CDR3 size: 15 residues. The DNA for the CDR3 is TGTGCCAGCACGACAGGTAGAGGACTATACAATGAGCAGTTCTTC. Its protein is CASTTGRGLYNEQFF.

The genes are TRBV6-1 and TRBJ1-2; D not resolved. Germline-derived CDR1 and CDR2 are MNHNS and SASEGT. This CDR3 region has 11 residues. V gave up 7 bases and J gave up 8 bases, with 11 bases separating them. CDR3: CASTGLGGYTF. The CDR3 DNA sequence: TGTGCCAGCACCGGGCTCGGGGGCTACACCTTC.

The sample holds many counts of this clone. The V gene is TRBV6-9, the J gene TRBJ2-5; 8 nucleotides agree with TRBD2. Germline V lookup: CDR1 MNHGY, CDR2 SVAAGI. V dropped 7 bases and J dropped 5; count of bases not matched to a gene: 12. The CDR3 spans 15 residues. The CDR3 sequence is CASTPPSCGRETQYF. The DNA for the CDR3 is TGTGCCAGCACCCCCCCCTCTTGCGGGAGGGAGACCCAGTACTTC.

This clone counts as medium-sized. Other DNA variants within this sample encode the same CDR3. The V and J genes are TRBV24-1 and TRBJ2-1, with 8 positions matching TRBD2. The CDR3 runs 16 residues. Germline loops: CDR1 KGHDR, CDR2 SFDVKD. V shed 2 bases and J 8 bases; nucleotides not matched to a gene: 10. The CDR3 sequence: CATSDSREGRRDEQFF. Here the CDR3 DNA reads TGTGCCACCAGTGATTCCCGGGAGGGTAGACGTGATGAGCAGTTCTTC.